Listed here are 17 T cell receptor beta chains from one sample, sequenced in a study of blood T cells in healthy people across ages. A second about 6 to 12 cycle PCR used barcoded and J-beta primers. TCRdb re-analysed the 5' RACE reads in MiXCR, keeping a single row per CDR3 protein. The data hold approximately 730,000 distinct CDR3 sequences, with about 55% observed a single time. Sequencing was performed on blood. The receptors originated from a man aged 80 or over in good health.

The chain employs TRBV12-3 or TRBV12-4 and TRBJ1-2; D call uncertain. This CDR3 is built from 14 residues. V lost 3 bases and J lost 8, with 16 bases in between. CDR3 sequence (DNA): TGTGCCAGCAGTTTGGCGGCAGAGCTGCGGGGCTACACCTTC. Its translation: CASSLAAELRGYTF.

CDR3 amino acids: CASSLEGSAYEQYF. The DNA for the CDR3 is TGCGCCAGCAGCTTGGAAGGTAGCGCGTACGAGCAGTACTTC. The genes are TRBV5-1 and TRBJ2-7, with D maybe TRBD2 (5 bases). V was trimmed by 0 bases and J by 4 bases, leaving 11 bases between them. Germline CDR1 is SGHRS and CDR2 is YFSETQ. This CDR3 comprises 14 residues.

This clonotype was seen only a few times. This chain links TRBV2 with TRBJ2-5; 8 bases align to TRBD2. Trimming removed 6 bases from V and 5 bases from J; junction bases left unmatched: 17. Germline V gives CDR1 SNHLY, CDR2 FYNNEI. The CDR3 covers 17 residues. Here the CDR3 reads CASSPGLAIGAGETQYF. The CDR3 DNA reads TGTGCCAGCAGCCCCGGACTAGCCATAGGGGCGGGGGAGACCCAGTACTTC. The whole variable domain, filled in from reference TRBV2 and TRBJ2-5, reads EPEVTQTPSHQVTQMGQEVILRCVPISNHLYFYWYRQILGQKVEFLVSFYNNEISEKSEIFDDQFSVERPDGSNFTLKIRSTKLEDSAMYFCASSPGLAIGAGETQYFGPGTRLLVL.

The chain links TRBV11-1 to TRBJ2-1; 12 nucleotides line up with TRBD2. This CDR3 is 18 amino acids long. CDR1 is SGHAT, CDR2 FQDESV, per germline (reference sequence). V lost 5 bases to trimming and J lost 10 bases; unmatched junction nucleotides: 18. CDR3 in amino acids: CASSQQLSGTSGSREQFF. The CDR3 DNA reads as TGTGCCAGCAGCCAACAACTCTCCGGGACTAGCGGGTCTCGGGAGCAGTTCTTC.

The V gene is TRBV6-5, the J gene TRBJ2-1; D remains unclear. The CDR3 length is 11 residues. Per the germline V gene, CDR1 is MNHEY and CDR2 is SVGAGI. Between the trimmed V and J ends, which lost 1 base and 15 bases, there was a span of 10 bases. The CDR3 DNA follows: TGTGCCAGCAGTTACTTGCAGCCGCTGTTCTTC. This sequence encodes CASSYLQPLFF.

The gene calls are TRBV27 and TRBJ1-1; TRBD1 matches 7 bases. The J segment lost 3 bases and the V segment lost 4 bases, leaving 11 bases of the junction unmatched. Germline CDR1 reads MNHEY; CDR2 reads SMNVEV (reference sequence). The CDR3 has 16 residues. The CDR3: CASSYQLTGKDTEAFF. In nucleotides, the CDR3 is TGTGCCAGCAGTTACCAATTGACAGGGAAGGACACTGAAGCTTTCTTT.

This clonotype has a handful of counts. The chain is built from TRBV10-3 and TRBJ2-1, with TRBD2 identical over 9 bases. The CDR3 covers 15 residues. V lost 5 bases to trimming and J lost 2 bases; unmatched junction nucleotides: 4. Germline assignment: CDR1 ENHRY and CDR2 SYGVKD. The CDR3 DNA sequence: TGTGCCATCAGTCCCGGACTAGCGCCCTACAATGAGCAGTTCTTC. Its translation: CAISPGLAPYNEQFF.

This clonotype was detected only a few times. V and J are TRBV5-1 and TRBJ2-3; 9 nucleotides line up with TRBD2. CDR3 length: 15 amino acids. The V gene end was trimmed by 5 bases and the J gene end by 3 bases; junction bases not matched to a gene: 7. Germline CDR1 and CDR2: SGHRS and YFSETQ. CDR3 amino acids: CASRVAGAPTDTQYF. In DNA form, the CDR3 reads TGCGCCAGCAGGGTAGCGGGAGCCCCGACAGATACGCAGTATTTT.

This chain links TRBV28 with TRBJ1-3; TRBD1 matches at 7 bases. This CDR3 is built from 14 residues. Germline trimming cut 3 bases from V and 7 bases from J; bases unmatched to any gene: 6. The V gene's germline CDR1 is MDHEN and CDR2 SYDVKM. CDR3: CASSLRGRRNTIYF. The CDR3 region has the DNA TGTGCCAGCAGTTTGAGGGGGCGCCGGAACACCATATATTTT.

Many counts were recorded for this clonotype. This chain joins TRBV20-1 and TRBJ2-7; 7 bases match TRBD2. This CDR3 is 16 amino acids long. The germline V gene has CDR1 DFQATT and CDR2 SNEGSKA (reference sequence). Trimming took 1 base from V and 3 from J; bases not matched to a gene: 12. The CDR3, as DNA: TGCAGTGCTAGAGCCCGTCCGGGGGGACTGAACTACGAGCAGTACTTC. It is translated as CSARARPGGLNYEQYF.

V usage is TRBV20-1 and J usage is TRBJ2-4; D might be TRBD2 (5 bases). The J call is uncertain, as TRBJ2-5 better fits the DNA end. The CDR3 has 14 amino acids. Germline V lookup: CDR1 DFQATT, CDR2 SNEGSKA (reference sequence). The CDR3 protein is CSASSLDQRETQYF. CDR3 in DNA: TGCAGTGCTAGTTCTCTGGACCAGCGGGAGACCCAGTACTTC.

The chain employs TRBV7-3 and TRBJ2-6; 9 bases are shared with TRBD1. The CDR3 spans 19 residues. Germline assignment: CDR1 SGHTA and CDR2 FQGTGA. The V gene end was trimmed by 5 bases and the J gene end by 1 base; junction bases not matched to a gene: 12. CDR3 amino acids: CASSPFGTGPESGANVLTF. The CDR3 nucleotides are TGTGCCAGCAGCCCCTTCGGGACAGGGCCCGAATCTGGGGCCAACGTCCTGACTTTC. The full variable domain, in which reference TRBV7-3 and TRBJ2-6 provide the parts outside the CDR3, is GAGVSQTPSNKVTEKGKYVELRCDPISGHTALYWYRQSLGQGPEFLIYFQGTGAADDSGLPNDRFFAVRPEGSVSTLKIQRTERGDSAVYLCASSPFGTGPESGANVLTFGAGSRLTVL.

The count of this clonotype is one. The CDR3 here is CASSPGLAGWSYNEQFF. The CDR3 DNA follows: TGTGCCAGCAGCCCGGGACTAGCGGGATGGTCCTACAATGAGCAGTTCTTC. This chain links TRBV7-6 with TRBJ2-1, with 13 bases aligning to TRBD2. This CDR3 has 17 residues. Germline V gives CDR1 SGHVS, CDR2 FNYEAQ. V shed 5 bases and J 1 base; nucleotides not matched to a gene: 5.

V usage is TRBV7-6 and J usage is TRBJ1-3; D is perhaps TRBD1 (5 bases). Germline CDR1 is SGHVS and CDR2 is FNYEAQ. The length of the CDR3 is 16 residues. V was shortened by 2 bases and J by 0 bases, with 11 bases between the two germline ends. The CDR3 spells CASSLMDTLSGNTIYF. The CDR3 DNA reads as TGTGCCAGCAGCTTAATGGACACGCTCTCTGGAAACACCATATATTTT.

The chain couples TRBV11-3 to TRBJ2-1, with a possible D match to TRBD2 (6 bases). Germline-derived CDR1 and CDR2 are SGHNT and YENEEA. V shed 1 base and J shed 6 bases, with 19 bases lying between them. CDR3 length: 17 residues. The CDR3 is CASSLVGGMGTSNEQFF. The CDR3 DNA reads as TGTGCCAGCAGCTTAGTCGGGGGAATGGGGACGAGCAATGAGCAGTTCTTC.

This clonotype was picked up a small number of times. The J gene is TRBJ2-7, the V gene TRBV10-3; 7 bases align to TRBD2. The CDR3 is 12 amino acids. The V gene end was trimmed by 4 bases and the J gene end by 5 bases; junction bases not matched to a gene: 2. CDR1 is ENHRY, CDR2 SYGVKD, per germline. CDR3 amino acids: CAISAGRDEQYF. The CDR3 nucleotides are TGTGCCATCAGTGCGGGGAGGGACGAGCAGTACTTC.

This clonotype was seen repeatedly, ten times or more. The V gene is TRBV29-1, the J gene TRBJ2-1; 13 bases map to TRBD2. The trim removed 0 bases at V and 0 bases at J, leaving 11 bases unmatched. Germline V gene sequence: CDR1 SQVTM, CDR2 ANQGSEA. CDR3 length: 20 amino acids. CDR3 sequence: CSVEDLQGTSGTLSYNEQFF. CDR3 nucleotide sequence: TGCAGCGTTGAAGATCTTCAAGGGACTAGCGGGACTCTCTCCTACAATGAGCAGTTCTTC.